The next 9 T cell receptor beta chains were all read from a single sample in a study of shared clonotypes between healthy human individuals (dated by TCRdb to 2019 to 2021). Library prep was done by the immunoSEQ multiplex PCR assay. TCRdb holds this immuneACCESS table with in-frame rearrangements only. Some clones are missing; in checked studies, unresolved V genes explain under half, and the rest has no known cause. Recorded for this sample are about 1 million clones; around 75% of them occurred a single time. Of the sample, about 1.5% falls within the top ten clones. The source material was memory CD4+ T cells sorted from blood. Sample cell subset or site, as interpreted from the label and publication: CD45RA-negative fraction. These receptors were obtained from a man aged 18 to 29 in good health.

This clone was seen more than once but under ten times. This chain connects TRBV30 to TRBJ1-2, with D unresolved. The V gene lost 4 bases and the J gene lost 8 bases, with 29 bases spanning the gap. The CDR3 runs to 17 residues. Germline-derived CDR1 and CDR2 are GTSNPN and SVGIG (reference sequence). CDR3 region: CAWKFGEPTWIIVGYTF. CDR3 nucleotides: TGTGCCTGGAAATTTGGGGAGCCGACTTGGATAATCGTGGGCTACACCTTC. Based on the CDR3 plus reference TRBV30 and TRBJ1-2, the full variable domain is SQTIHQWPATLVQPVGSPLSLECTVEGTSNPNLYWYRQAAGRGLQLLFYSVGIGQISSEVPQNLSASRPQDRQFILSSKKLLLSDSGFYLCAWKFGEPTWIIVGYTFGSGTRLTVV.

This clone was recorded at least ten times. The CDR3 DNA is TGTGCCAGCAGGGACCCCCAGGGGGGACCTTACGAGCAGTACTTC. The encoded protein is CASRDPQGGPYEQYF. This chain connects TRBV2 to TRBJ2-7; TRBD1 might be the D (7 bases). Germline V gives CDR1 SNHLY, CDR2 FYNNEI. This CDR3 has 15 amino acids. V gave up 6 bases and J gave up 4 bases, with 19 bases separating them. Together with reference TRBV2 and TRBJ2-7, the CDR3 gives the full variable domain: EPEVTQTPSHQVTQMGQEVILRCVPISNHLYFYWYRQILGQKVEFLVSFYNNEISEKSEIFDDQFSVERPDGSNFTLKIRSTKLEDSAMYFCASRDPQGGPYEQYFGPGTRLTVT.

The chain links TRBV10-3 to TRBJ2-7; 7 bases agree with TRBD2. V trimming: 6 bases; J trimming: 1 base; junction bases outside the gene matches: 12. The CDR3 loop spans 16 amino acids. Germline V gene data show CDR1 as ENHRY and CDR2 as SYGVKD. CDR3 sequence: CAISAPGGSGSYEQYF. DNA of the CDR3: TGTGCCATCAGCGCCCCGGGGGGATCCGGGTCCTACGAGCAGTACTTC.

The V and J genes are TRBV6-1 and TRBJ2-7; perhaps TRBD1 as D (6 bases). The CDR3 sequence is 16 residues long. CDR1 MNHNS and CDR2 SASEGT come from the germline V gene. Trimming shortened V by 2 bases and J by 7 bases, and 21 bases separated the two germline ends. The chain's CDR3 is CASSELTGHPVGEQYF. CDR3 DNA sequence: TGTGCCAGCAGTGAACTGACGGGACACCCCGTCGGAGAGCAGTACTTC.

This chain uses TRBV6-1 with TRBJ1-2; TRBD1 might be the D (5 bases). V lost 2 bases, J lost 8 bases, and 18 bases lay in between. The CDR3 covers 15 residues. Per germline, CDR1 MNHNS and CDR2 SASEGT. The CDR3 reads CASSELGGRAIGYTF. In DNA form, the CDR3 reads TGTGCCAGCAGTGAACTGGGGGGGAGGGCTATAGGCTACACCTTC.

The table lists this clone with a count of one. This chain links TRBV19 with TRBJ2-5; D possibly uses TRBD1 or TRBD2 (7 bases each). This CDR3 comprises 16 residues. Germline lookup yields CDR1 LNHDA and CDR2 SQIVND (reference sequence). Trimming cost V 0 bases and J 4 bases, with 15 bases left between them. The CDR3 loop reads CASSIDRRGGRETQYF. As DNA, the CDR3 is TGTGCCAGTAGTATAGACCGCAGGGGGGGAAGAGAGACCCAGTACTTC.

This clone was detected only a few times. V gene TRBV19 combines with J gene TRBJ2-7; tentative D call: TRBD1 (6 bases). V gave up 8 bases and J gave up 2 bases, with 13 bases separating them. This CDR3 contains 13 residues. The germline CDR1 and CDR2 sequences are LNHDA and SQIVND (reference sequence). The CDR3: CASPCRGPYEQYF. The CDR3, as DNA: TGTGCCAGTCCATGCAGGGGCCCCTACGAGCAGTACTTC. Combining the CDR3 with reference TRBV19 and TRBJ2-7 gives the whole variable domain DGGITQSPKYLFRKEGQNVTLSCEQNLNHDAMYWYRQDPGQGLRLIYYSQIVNDFQKGDIAEGYSVSREKKESFPLTVTSAQKNPTAFYLCASPCRGPYEQYFGPGTRLTVT.

J is TRBJ2-7 and V is TRBV18; tentative D call: TRBD2 (6 bases). The V and J ends lost 6 bases and 2 bases respectively, with 17 bases between them. The CDR3 totals 15 residues. Per germline, CDR1 KGHSH and CDR2 LQKENI. The CDR3 coding sequence is TGTGCCAGCTCCTCCGGGAGAGGCGCTACCTACGAGCAGTACTTC. Residues: CASSSGRGATYEQYF. Based on the CDR3 plus reference TRBV18 and TRBJ2-7, the full variable domain is NAGVMQNPRHLVRRRGQEARLRCSPMKGHSHVYWYRQLPEEGLKFMVYLQKENIIDESGMPKERFSAEFPKEGPSILRIQQVVRGDSAAYFCASSSGRGATYEQYFGPGTRLTVT.

V and J are TRBV7-2 and TRBJ1-5; D gene unclear. V dropped 5 bases and J dropped 5 bases, with 10 bases sitting between them. Per germline, CDR1 SGHTA and CDR2 FQGNSA. This CDR3 contains 13 residues. The CDR3 sequence: CASSRPGDQPQHF. The CDR3 DNA is TGTGCCAGCAGCCGACCGGGAGATCAGCCCCAGCATTTT. Variable domain in full (rest from reference TRBV7-2 and TRBJ1-5): GAGVSQSPSNKVTEKGKDVELRCDPISGHTALYWYRQSLGQGLEFLIYFQGNSAPDKSGLPSDRFSAERTGGSVSTLTIQRTQQEDSAVYLCASSRPGDQPQHFGDGTRLSIL.